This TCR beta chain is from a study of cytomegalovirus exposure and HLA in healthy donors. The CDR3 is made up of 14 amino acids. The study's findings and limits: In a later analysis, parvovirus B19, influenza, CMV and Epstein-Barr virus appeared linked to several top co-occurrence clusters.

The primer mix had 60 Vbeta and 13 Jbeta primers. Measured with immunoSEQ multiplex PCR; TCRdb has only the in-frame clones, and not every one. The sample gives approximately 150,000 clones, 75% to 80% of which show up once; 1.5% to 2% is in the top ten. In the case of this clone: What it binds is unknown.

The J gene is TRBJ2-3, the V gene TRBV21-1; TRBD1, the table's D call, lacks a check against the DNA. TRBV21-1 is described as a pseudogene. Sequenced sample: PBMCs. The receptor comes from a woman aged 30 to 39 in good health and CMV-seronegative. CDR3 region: CASSKGRSTDTQYF. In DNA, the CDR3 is TGTGCCAGCAGCAAAGGCAGAAGCACAGATACGCAGTATTTT.